Shown below are 6 T cell receptor beta chains from a single sample sequenced in a study of immune characterization of retroperitoneal liposarcoma. A single record per CDR3 protein comes from TCRdb applying MiXCR to the PCR reads. The sample lists about 10,000 distinct CDR3 sequences; 25% to 30% were seen once. The sequencing sample was made of tumor tissue. The origin of the receptors is a male donor with retroperitoneal liposarcoma.

Concerning this clonotype: Being one base from a much bigger clone, this may be a read error. The genes are TRBV6-8 and TRBJ1-6; D is undetermined. CDR1 and CDR2 from the germline V gene are MNHGY and SAAAGT. The CDR3 totals 14 residues. The CDR3: CASSYSQLNSPPHF. The DNA of the CDR3 is TGTGCCAGCAGTTACTCTCAGCTTAATTCACCCCCCCACTTT.

The CDR3 nucleotides read TGTGCCAGCAGCTCCGGGCCAGAGCAGTTCTTC. This translates into CASSSGPEQFF. The chain is built from TRBV7-3 and TRBJ2-1; D is unresolved. Germline values: CDR1 SGHTA, CDR2 FQGTGA. Trimming cost V 4 bases and J 10 bases, with 8 bases left between them. CDR3 length: 11 amino acids.

This clonotype was counted only a few times. The chain links TRBV7-2 to TRBJ2-3, with 7 bases identical to TRBD2. The V gene's germline CDR1 is SGHTA and CDR2 FQGNSA. This CDR3 spans 15 amino acids. The trim removed 3 bases at V and 0 bases at J, leaving 3 bases unmatched. The CDR3 sequence: CASSFPGGSTDTQYF. CDR3 DNA: TGTGCCAGCAGCTTCCCCGGGGGGAGCACAGATACGCAGTATTTT. The full variable domain, in which reference TRBV7-2 and TRBJ2-3 provide the parts outside the CDR3, is GAGVSQSPSNKVTEKGKDVELRCDPISGHTALYWYRQSLGQGLEFLIYFQGNSAPDKSGLPSDRFSAERTGGSVSTLTIQRTQQEDSAVYLCASSFPGGSTDTQYFGPGTRLTVL.

This clonotype is classed as medium-sized. This chain connects TRBV6-1 to TRBJ2-1; 10 positions agree with TRBD2. The DNA end is a closer match to TRBJ2-7, so the J assignment may be wrong. Germline V gene data show CDR1 as MNHNS and CDR2 as SASEGT. CDR3 size: 18 residues. Here the CDR3 reads CASSAASGGLSSYNEQYF. The CDR3 DNA sequence: TGTGCCAGCAGTGCGGCTAGCGGGGGTCTTAGCTCCTACAATGAGCAGTACTTC.

The V gene is TRBV11-2, the J gene TRBJ1-3, with 7 nucleotides matching TRBD1. Germline CDR1 reads SGHAT; CDR2 reads FQNNGV. After removal of 5 bases from V and 0 bases from J, the junction contained 10 bases not matched to a gene. CDR3 length: 17 amino acids. CDR3 DNA: TGTGCCAGCAGCCAGAACCCGGGACAGCTCTCTGGAAACACCATATATTTT. Its protein product is CASSQNPGQLSGNTIYF.

The rearrangement uses TRBV6-1 and TRBJ1-2; perhaps TRBD1 as D (5 bases). V was cut by 5 bases and J by 2 bases, with 18 bases left in between. CDR1 is MNHNS, CDR2 SASEGT, per germline. The CDR3 consists of 16 residues. CDR3: CASSPRAGFGNYGYTF. The CDR3 DNA follows: TGTGCCAGCAGTCCTCGAGCAGGGTTTGGCAACTATGGCTACACCTTC.